This T cell receptor beta chain was identified in a study of vaccination and CD4 T cells after COVID-19. Study conclusions and caveats: Median SARS-CoV-2-reactive clonotypes rose from about 20 to 38, not significantly.

The Oncomine TCR Beta short-read assay was applied to DNA of cultured CD4+ T cells. TCRdb re-derived calls from the PCR reads in MiXCR, one entry per CDR3 protein. The sample includes some 6,000 distinct CDR3 sequences, 30% to 35% of them seen just once. The germline V gene has CDR1 MNHEY and CDR2 SVGAGI. This CDR3 comprises 14 residues. The ends were cut back, 0 bases at V and 0 bases at J, with 6 bases in the middle. The treatment: roughly 10-day PBMC culture with coronavirus spike peptide pools or control peptides (ViraFEST assay). CD4+ T-cell collection from the unexposed donor predated the COVID-19 pandemic (2011-2018). This clonotype was found a few times. The antigen is unknown.

This TCR was recovered from a human donor in good health. V and J are TRBV6-5 and TRBJ2-7, with D possibly being TRBD1 or TRBD2 (5 bases each). Sequenced input: CD4+ T cells from blood, cultured in vitro. Here the CDR3 reads CASSYSRGSYEQYF. The CDR3 nucleotides are TGTGCCAGCAGTTACTCGAGGGGCTCCTACGAGCAGTACTTC.